This passage covers 32 T cell receptor beta chains from one sample sequenced in a study of beta chain features in type 1 diabetes. Expressed TCRB transcripts were sequenced, since all the RNA that had been isolated was reverse transcribed. Libraries were prepared by immunoSEQ multiplex PCR; TCRdb keeps only in-frame clonotypes and omits some of them. Of 200,000 to 250,000 clones in the sample, roughly two thirds were seen once. The specimen was naive CD4+ T cells from blood. These receptors were obtained from a man aged 25-45 years in good health.

In DNA form, the CDR3 reads TGTGCCAGCAGTCCTACGGATACGCAGTATTTT. Translated, it gives CASSPTDTQYF. The genes are TRBV6-6 and TRBJ2-3; D ambiguous. The length of the CDR3 is 11 residues. Germline CDR1 and CDR2: MNHNY and SVGAGI (reference sequence). With 5 bases removed from V and 6 bases from J, the gap between germline ends came to 6 bases.

The chain carries TRBV29-1 and TRBJ2-1; 9 bases are shared with TRBD2. Germline trimming cut 4 bases from V and 5 bases from J; bases unmatched to any gene: 3. The CDR3 loop spans 13 amino acids. Germline CDR1 is SQVTM and CDR2 is ANQGSEA. The CDR3 DNA sequence: TGCAGCGTTGGCGGGAGGGCCGACAATGAGCAGTTCTTC. This translates into CSVGGRADNEQFF.

This clone has more than one count but fewer than ten. The rearrangement links TRBV5-4 to TRBJ2-3; D gene unclear. V was clipped by 2 bases and J by 0 bases, with 7 bases between them. This CDR3 is built from 14 residues. Germline CDR1 is SGHNT and CDR2 is YYREEE (reference sequence). This CDR3 reads CASSFTASTDTQYF. Written as DNA, the CDR3 is TGTGCCAGCAGCTTTACAGCTAGCACAGATACGCAGTATTTT.

This chain joins TRBV30 and TRBJ2-1, with 8 bases that match TRBD1. V shed 4 bases and J 4 bases; nucleotides not matched to a gene: 3. The germline CDR1 and CDR2 sequences are GTSNPN and SVGIG (reference sequence). The CDR3 has 13 amino acids. CDR3 loop: CAWNRGVYNEQFF. The DNA of the CDR3 is TGTGCCTGGAACAGGGGGGTTTACAATGAGCAGTTCTTC.

There are a few counts of this clone. The chain has TRBV30 and TRBJ1-1, with D possibly being TRBD1 (5 bases). Germline V gene data show CDR1 as GTSNPN and CDR2 as SVGIG (reference sequence). The CDR3 extends over 12 amino acids. V was shortened by 0 bases and J by 11 bases, with 13 bases between the two germline ends. For the CDR3, the DNA is TGTGCCTGGAGTGTCGAACGCTGGGGGGCTTTCTTT. This encodes CAWSVERWGAFF.

The chain combines TRBV9 with TRBJ2-3; 9 bases align to TRBD1. This CDR3 is 15 amino acids long. The ends lost 3 bases at V and 4 bases at J; junction bases unmatched: 6. Germline V CDR1 and CDR2: SGDLS, YYNGEE. The CDR3 region is CASSATGQGADTQYF. CDR3 bases: TGTGCCAGCAGCGCCACGGGACAGGGTGCAGATACGCAGTATTTT.

About this clone: Other nucleotide sequences from this sample produce the same CDR3. The chain links TRBV7-2 to TRBJ2-3; 7 bases fit TRBD2. V trimming: 0 bases; J trimming: 0 bases; junction bases outside the gene matches: 3. The CDR3 contains 16 residues. CDR1 is SGHTA, CDR2 FQGNSA, per germline. CDR3 sequence reads: CASSLAASGSTDTQYF. DNA of the CDR3: TGTGCCAGCAGCTTAGCGGCTAGCGGTAGCACAGATACGCAGTATTTT. Complete variable domain (other parts from reference TRBV7-2 and TRBJ2-3): GAGVSQSPSNKVTEKGKDVELRCDPISGHTALYWYRQSLGQGLEFLIYFQGNSAPDKSGLPSDRFSAERTGGSVSTLTIQRTQQEDSAVYLCASSLAASGSTDTQYFGPGTRLTVL.

This chain joins TRBV10-3 and TRBJ2-1, with TRBD2 matching over 7 bases. Trimming took 10 bases from V and 4 from J; bases not matched to a gene: 7. Germline CDR1 reads ENHRY; CDR2 reads SYGVKD. This CDR3 has 13 residues. The CDR3 spells CASPSGKYNEQFF. DNA of the CDR3: TGTGCCAGCCCTAGCGGAAAGTACAATGAGCAGTTCTTC.

This chain links TRBV15 with TRBJ2-3, with D possibly TRBD1 on 5 matching bases. Between the trimmed V and J ends, which lost 5 bases and 1 base, there was a span of 7 bases. The CDR3 is made up of 13 amino acids. CDR1 LNHNV and CDR2 YYDKDF come from the germline V gene (reference sequence). In DNA form, the CDR3 reads TGTGCCACCAGCTGGGGCGGCACAGATACGCAGTATTTT. Its translation is CATSWGGTDTQYF.

This clone has only a few counts. This rearrangement joins TRBV5-4 to TRBJ2-7; D may be TRBD1 or TRBD2 (5 bases each). Per germline, CDR1 SGHNT and CDR2 YYREEE (reference sequence). Trimming cost V 3 bases and J 2 bases, with 12 bases left between them. The CDR3 totals 14 residues. CDR3 sequence (DNA): TGTGCCAGCAGCTCCGGGACGAGAGCCTACGAGCAGTACTTC. This translates into CASSSGTRAYEQYF.

This clone was counted a few times. The chain combines TRBV18 with TRBJ2-4; unclear D gene. The ends were cut back, 0 bases at V and 7 bases at J, with 7 bases in the middle. CDR1 KGHSH and CDR2 LQKENI come from the germline V gene. This CDR3 contains 13 residues. For the CDR3, the DNA is TGTGCCAGCTCACCACCCGTTTCGAACATTCAGTACTTC. It encodes CASSPPVSNIQYF.

The V call is TRBV2, the J call TRBJ1-2; D is undetermined. Germline V gives CDR1 SNHLY, CDR2 FYNNEI. The CDR3 loop spans 12 amino acids. Trimming stripped 3 bases from V and 4 bases from J, with 6 bases between. The CDR3 protein is CASSDVGYGYTF. CDR3 bases: TGTGCCAGCAGTGATGTTGGCTATGGCTACACCTTC.

The V gene is TRBV4-1, the J gene TRBJ2-1; the D is unclear. The CDR3 runs to 12 residues. Trimming pared 0 bases from V and 4 bases from J, leaving 1 base between. Germline V gives CDR1 MGHRA, CDR2 YSYEKL. CDR3 in amino acids: CASSQEYNEQFF. The CDR3 nucleotides are TGCGCCAGCAGCCAAGAGTACAATGAGCAGTTCTTC.

The chain combines TRBV27 with TRBJ2-4; TRBD1 matches 8 bases. The V gene end was trimmed by 6 bases and the J gene end by 1 base; junction bases not matched to a gene: 11. CDR1 is MNHEY and CDR2 is SMNVEV in the germline V gene (reference sequence). The CDR3 is made up of 17 amino acids. DNA for the CDR3: TGTGCCAGCAGCGCACTAGGACAGGGTTCGGCCAAAAACATTCAGTACTTC. Amino acids: CASSALGQGSAKNIQYF.

This chain connects TRBV30 to TRBJ2-3; D not certain. This CDR3 contains 15 residues. Germline CDR1 and CDR2: GTSNPN and SVGIG (reference sequence). Deletions cut 5 bases from V and 1 base from J, with 16 bases between. The CDR3 DNA follows: TGTGCCTGGGTGTGGGGAAGAGGAGGCACAGATACGCAGTATTTT. Its protein is CAWVWGRGGTDTQYF.

The chain recombines TRBV14 with TRBJ2-7, with 9 bases matching TRBD1. CDR3 length: 15 residues. Germline V gene lookup returns CDR1 SGHDN and CDR2 FVKESK. The ends lost 6 bases at V and 2 bases at J; junction bases unmatched: 8. CDR3 protein: CASSPTGGIPYEQYF. The DNA for the CDR3 is TGTGCCAGCAGTCCGACAGGGGGGATCCCCTACGAGCAGTACTTC. Combining the CDR3 with reference TRBV14 and TRBJ2-7 gives the whole variable domain EAGVTQFPSHSVIEKGQTVTLRCDPISGHDNLYWYRRVMGKEIKFLLHFVKESKQDESGMPNNRFLAERTGGTYSTLKVQPAELEDSGVYFCASSPTGGIPYEQYFGPGTRLTVT.

The rearrangement uses TRBV2 and TRBJ1-6; 9 bases fit TRBD1. The trim removed 5 bases at V and 8 bases at J, leaving 4 bases unmatched. Germline-derived CDR1 and CDR2 are SNHLY and FYNNEI. CDR3 length: 14 amino acids. CDR3 amino acids: CASSPGTGYSPLHF. CDR3 bases: TGTGCCAGCAGTCCCGGGACAGGGTATTCACCCCTCCACTTT.

This clone was recorded a few times. The chain links TRBV29-1 to TRBJ2-7, with a weak D call TRBD1 (6 bases). CDR1 SQVTM and CDR2 ANQGSEA come from the germline V gene. V dropped 7 bases and J dropped 0 bases, with 16 bases sitting between them. This CDR3 spans 14 amino acids. The CDR3 region is CSAISDRSSYEQYF. DNA for the CDR3: TGCAGCGCAATCTCAGACAGGTCCTCCTACGAGCAGTACTTC.

The CDR3 DNA sequence: TGTGCCATCAGTGTTAGGAACGAGCAGTACTTC. Translation: CAISVRNEQYF. The rearrangement uses TRBV10-3 and TRBJ2-7; no reliable D call. V was cut by 4 bases and J by 5 bases, with 6 bases left in between. This CDR3 contains 11 residues. Germline V gives CDR1 ENHRY, CDR2 SYGVKD.

The chain uses TRBV29-1 and TRBJ2-3; a possible D gene is TRBD1 (6 bases). Germline V lookup: CDR1 SQVTM, CDR2 ANQGSEA. V gave up 3 bases and J gave up 0 bases, with 7 bases separating them. The CDR3 contains 13 residues. CDR3 nucleotides: TGCAGCGTTGATCAGGGGAGCACAGATACGCAGTATTTT. Protein product: CSVDQGSTDTQYF.

This clone was seen only a few times. This sample also contains other DNA sequences that code for the same CDR3. V gene TRBV2 combines with J gene TRBJ2-5; D gene ambiguous. The germline V gene has CDR1 SNHLY and CDR2 FYNNEI. CDR3 length: 11 amino acids. Trimming removed 1 base from V and 5 bases from J, with 2 bases in between. CDR3 nucleotides: TGTGCCAGCAGTGAAGAGGAGACCCAGTACTTC. It encodes CASSEEETQYF.

The chain is built from TRBV30 and TRBJ2-2; D is unclear. The germline CDR1 and CDR2 sequences are GTSNPN and SVGIG (reference sequence). This CDR3 comprises 13 residues. Deletions cut 2 bases from V and 4 bases from J, with 8 bases between. CDR3 nucleotides: TGTGCCTGGAGTCAGGACGGCACCGGGGAGCTGTTTTTT. This sequence encodes CAWSQDGTGELFF.

This rearrangement joins TRBV5-1 to TRBJ2-5; D unresolved. CDR3 size: 14 residues. V gave up 0 bases and J gave up 2 bases, with 8 bases separating them. Germline V gene data show CDR1 as SGHRS and CDR2 as YFSETQ. Written as DNA, the CDR3 is TGCGCCAGCAGCTTGGGCCTGGCTCAAGAGACCCAGTACTTC. Its protein product is CASSLGLAQETQYF.

To note about this clone: Within the sample, other DNA sequences also encode this same CDR3. This chain connects TRBV30 to TRBJ2-1; D is ambiguous. Germline values: CDR1 GTSNPN, CDR2 SVGIG (reference sequence). There are 12 residues in the CDR3. V dropped 2 bases and J dropped 1 base, with 3 bases sitting between them. The CDR3 here is CAWSLSYNEQFF. The CDR3 coding sequence is TGTGCCTGGAGTCTTTCCTACAATGAGCAGTTCTTC.

The rearrangement uses TRBV28 and TRBJ2-6; maybe TRBD2 (7 bases). The CDR3 runs 15 residues. Germline V gives CDR1 MDHEN, CDR2 SYDVKM. V lost 10 bases to trimming and J lost 0 bases, with 13 bases between them. The CDR3 region has the DNA TGTGCCACCGAGGGGGGGTACTCTGGGGCCAACGTCCTGACTTTC. Translation gives CATEGGYSGANVLTF.

This clone was seen a handful of times. The chain combines TRBV30 with TRBJ1-6, with D tentatively TRBD1 (5 bases). Per the germline V gene, CDR1 is GTSNPN and CDR2 is SVGIG (reference sequence). V was pared by 1 base and J by 10 bases, with 14 bases between. This CDR3 has 14 amino acids. The CDR3 DNA follows: TGTGCCTGGAGTGGGGACCGAAAACGGTCACCCCTCCACTTT. It yields the protein CAWSGDRKRSPLHF.

The chain uses TRBV2 and TRBJ2-5, with TRBD1 as a possible D gene (6 bases). Germline loops: CDR1 SNHLY, CDR2 FYNNEI. CDR3 length: 15 residues. The ends were cut back, 2 bases at V and 4 bases at J, with 14 bases in the middle. DNA for the CDR3: TGTGCCAGCAGTGAAATGGGGGCCTCCCCAGAGACCCAGTACTTC. Its translation: CASSEMGASPETQYF.

The gene calls are TRBV19 and TRBJ2-1; TRBD1 aligns across 11 bases. Losses at the gene ends were 5 bases for V and 9 bases for J; bases not matched to a gene: 6. This CDR3 spans 14 amino acids. Germline V CDR1 and CDR2: LNHDA, SQIVND (reference sequence). CDR3 sequence: CASSGGQGAGEQFF. The DNA of the CDR3 is TGTGCCAGTAGTGGCGGACAGGGGGCGGGTGAGCAGTTCTTC.

This clone came up once. The chain employs TRBV29-1 and TRBJ2-3, with 9 bases identical to TRBD2. The CDR3 spans 17 residues. Germline-derived CDR1 and CDR2 are SQVTM and ANQGSEA. V gave up 2 bases and J gave up 2 bases; unmatched junction bases: 11. For the CDR3, the DNA is TGCAGCGTTGAAAAGTTAACGAGCGGGAGGACCACAGATACGCAGTATTTT. Its protein is CSVEKLTSGRTTDTQYF.

The CDR3 DNA reads as TGTGCCATCTCTCCCAGGACTAGCGGGAGGCCAGATACGCAGTATTTT. This encodes CAISPRTSGRPDTQYF. The genes are TRBV10-3 and TRBJ2-3; TRBD2 matches 14 bases. The CDR3 has 16 amino acids. Germline trimming cut 8 bases from V and 4 bases from J; bases unmatched to any gene: 8. Germline CDR1 and CDR2: ENHRY and SYGVKD.

The chain uses TRBV30 and TRBJ2-1; D call uncertain. In germline, CDR1 is GTSNPN, CDR2 SVGIG (reference sequence). The CDR3 spans 14 residues. V lost 2 bases and J lost 2, with 10 bases in between. The CDR3: CAWSPTYPYNEQFF. In nucleotides, the CDR3 is TGTGCCTGGAGTCCCACTTATCCCTACAATGAGCAGTTCTTC. Full variable domain (remainder filled in from reference TRBV30 and TRBJ2-1): SQTIHQWPATLVQPVGSPLSLECTVEGTSNPNLYWYRQAAGRGLQLLFYSVGIGQISSEVPQNLSASRPQDRQFILSSKKLLLSDSGFYLCAWSPTYPYNEQFFGPGTRLTVL.

The rearrangement links TRBV28 to TRBJ1-1; D is unclear. This CDR3 is 12 amino acids long. V was pared by 1 base and J by 0 bases, with 0 bases between. Germline lookup yields CDR1 MDHEN and CDR2 SYDVKM. The CDR3 loop reads CASSLLNTEAFF. In nucleotides, the CDR3 is TGTGCCAGCAGTTTATTGAACACTGAAGCTTTCTTT.